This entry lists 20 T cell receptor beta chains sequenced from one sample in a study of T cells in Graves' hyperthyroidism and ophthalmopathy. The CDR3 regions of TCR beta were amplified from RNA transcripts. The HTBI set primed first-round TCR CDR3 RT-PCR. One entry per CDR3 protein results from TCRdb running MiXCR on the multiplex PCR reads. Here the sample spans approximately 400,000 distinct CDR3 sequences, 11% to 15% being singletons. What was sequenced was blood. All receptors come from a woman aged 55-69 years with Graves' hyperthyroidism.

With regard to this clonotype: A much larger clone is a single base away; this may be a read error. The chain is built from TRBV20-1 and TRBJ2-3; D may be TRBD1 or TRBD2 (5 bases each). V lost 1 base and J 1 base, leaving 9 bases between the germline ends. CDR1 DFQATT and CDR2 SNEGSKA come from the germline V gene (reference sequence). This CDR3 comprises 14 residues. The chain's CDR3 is CSARVQGRTDTQYF. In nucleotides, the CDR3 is TGCAGTGCTAGAGTTCAGGGACGCACAGATACGCAGTATTTT.

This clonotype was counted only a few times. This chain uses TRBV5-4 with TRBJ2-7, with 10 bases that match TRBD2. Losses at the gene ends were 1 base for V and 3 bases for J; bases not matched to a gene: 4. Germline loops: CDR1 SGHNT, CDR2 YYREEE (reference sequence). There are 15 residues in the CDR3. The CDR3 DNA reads TGTGCCAGCAGCTTGCCTAGCGGGGGACTCTACGAGCAGTACTTC. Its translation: CASSLPSGGLYEQYF.

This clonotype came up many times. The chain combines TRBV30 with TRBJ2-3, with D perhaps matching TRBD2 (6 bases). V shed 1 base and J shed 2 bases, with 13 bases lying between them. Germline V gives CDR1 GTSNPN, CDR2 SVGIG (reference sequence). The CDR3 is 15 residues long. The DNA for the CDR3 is TGTGCCTGGAGTGGCCTCGGGGGTAACACAGATACGCAGTATTTT. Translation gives CAWSGLGGNTDTQYF.

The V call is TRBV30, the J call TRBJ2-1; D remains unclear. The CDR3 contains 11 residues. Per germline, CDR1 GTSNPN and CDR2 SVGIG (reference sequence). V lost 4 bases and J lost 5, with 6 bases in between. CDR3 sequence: CAWTTNNEQFF. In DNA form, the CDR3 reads TGTGCCTGGACTACGAACAATGAGCAGTTCTTC.

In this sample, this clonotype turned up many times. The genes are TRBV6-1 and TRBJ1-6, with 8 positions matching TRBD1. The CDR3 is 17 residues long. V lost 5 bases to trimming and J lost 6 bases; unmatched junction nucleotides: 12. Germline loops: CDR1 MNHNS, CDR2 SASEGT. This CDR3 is CASSNEQGATLNSPLHF. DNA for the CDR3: TGTGCCAGCAGTAACGAGCAGGGGGCGACTCTTAATTCACCCCTCCACTTT.

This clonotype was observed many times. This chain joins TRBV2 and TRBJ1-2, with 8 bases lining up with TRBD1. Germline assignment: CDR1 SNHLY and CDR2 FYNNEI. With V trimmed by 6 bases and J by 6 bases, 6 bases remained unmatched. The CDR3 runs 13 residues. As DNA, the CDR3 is TGTGCCAGCAGAGGACAGGGCCGGGATGGCTACACCTTC. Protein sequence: CASRGQGRDGYTF.

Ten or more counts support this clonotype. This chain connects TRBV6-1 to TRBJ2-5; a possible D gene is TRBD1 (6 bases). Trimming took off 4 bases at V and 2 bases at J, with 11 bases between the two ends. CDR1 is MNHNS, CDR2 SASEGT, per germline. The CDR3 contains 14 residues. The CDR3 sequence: CASSGTDMQETQYF. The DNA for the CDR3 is TGTGCCAGCAGTGGGACAGACATGCAAGAGACCCAGTACTTC.

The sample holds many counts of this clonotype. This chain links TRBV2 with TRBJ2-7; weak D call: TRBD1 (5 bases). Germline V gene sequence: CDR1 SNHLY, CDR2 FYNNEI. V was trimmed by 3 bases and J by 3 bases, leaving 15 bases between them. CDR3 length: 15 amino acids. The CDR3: CASSDPQGGVYEQYF. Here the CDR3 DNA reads TGTGCCAGCAGTGACCCGCAGGGTGGGGTCTACGAGCAGTACTTC.

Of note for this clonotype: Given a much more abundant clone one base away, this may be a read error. CDR3 nucleotides: TGTGCCATCAGCAGAGATTCTTGGACGGTAGCTTTCTTT. Its translation: CAISRDSWTVAFF. The genes are TRBV15 and TRBJ1-1; unclear D gene. This CDR3 spans 13 amino acids. Germline V CDR1 and CDR2: LNHNV, YYDKDF (reference sequence).

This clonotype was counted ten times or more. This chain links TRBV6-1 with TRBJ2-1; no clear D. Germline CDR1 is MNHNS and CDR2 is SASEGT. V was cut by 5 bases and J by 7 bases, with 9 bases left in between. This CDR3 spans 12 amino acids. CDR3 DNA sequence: TGTGCCAGCAGTCGGTCTTGGAATGAGCAGTTCTTC. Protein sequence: CASSRSWNEQFF.

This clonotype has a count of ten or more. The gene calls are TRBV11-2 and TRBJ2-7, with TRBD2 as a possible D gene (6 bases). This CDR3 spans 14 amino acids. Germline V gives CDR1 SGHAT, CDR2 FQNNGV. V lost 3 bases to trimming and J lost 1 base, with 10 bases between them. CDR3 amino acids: CASSFAGRSYEQYF. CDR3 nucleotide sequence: TGTGCCAGCAGCTTTGCGGGAAGGTCCTACGAGCAGTACTTC. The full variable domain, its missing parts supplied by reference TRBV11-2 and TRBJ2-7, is EAGVAQSPRYKIIEKRQSVAFWCNPISGHATLYWYQQILGQGPKLLIQFQNNGVVDDSQLPKDRFSAERLKGVDSTLKIQPAKLEDSAVYLCASSFAGRSYEQYFGPGTRLTVT.

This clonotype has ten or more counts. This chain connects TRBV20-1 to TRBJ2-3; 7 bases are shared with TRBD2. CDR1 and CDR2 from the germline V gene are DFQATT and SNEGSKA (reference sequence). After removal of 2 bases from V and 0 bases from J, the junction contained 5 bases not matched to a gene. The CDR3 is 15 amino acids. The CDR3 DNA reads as TGCAGTGCTAGATCGACTAGCCCTAGCACAGATACGCAGTATTTT. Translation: CSARSTSPSTDTQYF.

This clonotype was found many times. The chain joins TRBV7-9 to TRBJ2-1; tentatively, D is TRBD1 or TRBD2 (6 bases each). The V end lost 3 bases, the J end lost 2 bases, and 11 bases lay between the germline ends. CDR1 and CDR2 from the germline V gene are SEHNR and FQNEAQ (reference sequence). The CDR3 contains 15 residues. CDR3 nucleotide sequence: TGTGCCAGCAGCTTTAGAGGGGGGCCCTACAATGAGCAGTTCTTC. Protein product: CASSFRGGPYNEQFF.

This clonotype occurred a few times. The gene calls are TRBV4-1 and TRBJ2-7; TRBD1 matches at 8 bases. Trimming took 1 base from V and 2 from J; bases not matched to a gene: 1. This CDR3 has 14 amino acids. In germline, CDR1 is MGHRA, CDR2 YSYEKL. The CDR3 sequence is CASSQGGQAYEQYF. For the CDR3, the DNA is TGCGCCAGCAGCCAAGGGGGACAGGCCTACGAGCAGTACTTC.

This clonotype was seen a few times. Here the CDR3 reads CASSPGDRGAPRTGELFF. The CDR3 DNA follows: TGTGCCAGCAGTCCCGGGGACAGGGGGGCGCCGAGGACCGGGGAGCTGTTTTTT. The chain combines TRBV28 with TRBJ2-2; TRBD1 matches 11 bases. Looked up from germline, CDR1 is MDHEN and CDR2 is SYDVKM. Trimming removed 5 bases from V and 5 bases from J; junction bases left unmatched: 13. There are 18 residues in the CDR3.

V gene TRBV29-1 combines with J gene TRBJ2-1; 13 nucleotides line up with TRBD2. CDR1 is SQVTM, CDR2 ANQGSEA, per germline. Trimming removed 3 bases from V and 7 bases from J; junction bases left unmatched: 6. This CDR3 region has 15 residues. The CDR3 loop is CSVDLGLAGVNEQFF. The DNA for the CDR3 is TGCAGCGTTGACCTTGGACTAGCGGGAGTTAATGAGCAGTTCTTC.

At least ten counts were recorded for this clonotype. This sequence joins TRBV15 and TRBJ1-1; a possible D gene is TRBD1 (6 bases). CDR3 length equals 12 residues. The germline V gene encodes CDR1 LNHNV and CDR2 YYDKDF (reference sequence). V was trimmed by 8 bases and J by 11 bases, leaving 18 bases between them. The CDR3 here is CATLGADRRAFF. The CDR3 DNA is TGTGCCACCCTAGGAGCAGACAGGAGGGCTTTCTTT.

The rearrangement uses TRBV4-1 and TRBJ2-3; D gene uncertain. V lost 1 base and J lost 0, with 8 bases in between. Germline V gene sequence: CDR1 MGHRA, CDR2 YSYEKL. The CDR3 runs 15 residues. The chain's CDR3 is CASSQGSSSTDTQYF. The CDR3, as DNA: TGCGCCAGCAGCCAAGGGTCCAGCAGCACAGATACGCAGTATTTT.

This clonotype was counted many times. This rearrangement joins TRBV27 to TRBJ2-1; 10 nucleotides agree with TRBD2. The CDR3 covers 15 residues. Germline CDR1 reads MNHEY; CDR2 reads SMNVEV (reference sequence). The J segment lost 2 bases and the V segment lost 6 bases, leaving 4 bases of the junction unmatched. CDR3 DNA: TGTGCCAGCAGGGCAGCGGGAGGGCCCTACAATGAGCAGTTCTTC. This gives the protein CASRAAGGPYNEQFF.

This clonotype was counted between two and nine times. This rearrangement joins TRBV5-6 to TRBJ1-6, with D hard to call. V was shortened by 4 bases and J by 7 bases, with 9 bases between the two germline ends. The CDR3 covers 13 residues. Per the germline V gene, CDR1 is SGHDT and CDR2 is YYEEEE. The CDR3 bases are TGTGCCAGCAGCATGGACCCGAATTCACCCCTCCACTTT. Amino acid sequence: CASSMDPNSPLHF.